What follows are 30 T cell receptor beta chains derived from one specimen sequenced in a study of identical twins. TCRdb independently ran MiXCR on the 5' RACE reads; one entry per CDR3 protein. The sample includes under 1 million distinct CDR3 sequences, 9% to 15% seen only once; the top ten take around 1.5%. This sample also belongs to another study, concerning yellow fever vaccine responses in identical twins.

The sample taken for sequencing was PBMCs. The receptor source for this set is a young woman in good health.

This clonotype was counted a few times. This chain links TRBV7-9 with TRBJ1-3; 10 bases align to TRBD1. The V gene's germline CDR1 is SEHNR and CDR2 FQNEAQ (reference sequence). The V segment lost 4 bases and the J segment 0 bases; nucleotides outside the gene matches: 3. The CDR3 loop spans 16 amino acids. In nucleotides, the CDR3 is TGTGCCAGCAGCTCTTGGACAGGGGGCTCTGGAAACACCATATATTTT. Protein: CASSSWTGGSGNTIYF.

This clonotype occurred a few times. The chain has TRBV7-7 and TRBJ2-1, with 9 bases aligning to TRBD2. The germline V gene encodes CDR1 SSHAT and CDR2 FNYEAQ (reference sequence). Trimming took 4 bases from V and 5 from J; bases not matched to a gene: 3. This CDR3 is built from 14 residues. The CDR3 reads CASSWGGGDNEQFF. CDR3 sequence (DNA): TGTGCCAGCAGCTGGGGCGGGGGGGACAATGAGCAGTTCTTC.

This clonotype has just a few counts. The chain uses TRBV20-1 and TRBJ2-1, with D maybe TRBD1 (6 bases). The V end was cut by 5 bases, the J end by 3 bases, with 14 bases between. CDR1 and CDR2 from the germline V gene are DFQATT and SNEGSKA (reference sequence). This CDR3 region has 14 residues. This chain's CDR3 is CSAEQGRIYNEQFF. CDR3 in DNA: TGCAGTGCTGAACAGGGCAGGATCTACAATGAGCAGTTCTTC.

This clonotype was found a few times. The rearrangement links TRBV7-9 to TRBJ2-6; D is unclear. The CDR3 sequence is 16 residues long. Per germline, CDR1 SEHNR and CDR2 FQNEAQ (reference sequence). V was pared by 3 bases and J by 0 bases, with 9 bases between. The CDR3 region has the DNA TGTGCCAGCAGCTTGCAGGTCAACTCTGGGGCCAACGTCCTGACTTTC. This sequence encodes CASSLQVNSGANVLTF.

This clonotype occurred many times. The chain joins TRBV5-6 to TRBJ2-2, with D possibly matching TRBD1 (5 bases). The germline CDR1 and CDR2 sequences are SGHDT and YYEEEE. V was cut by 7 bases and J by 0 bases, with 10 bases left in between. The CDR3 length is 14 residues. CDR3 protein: CASGLTANTGELFF. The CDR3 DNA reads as TGTGCCAGCGGATTGACAGCGAACACCGGGGAGCTGTTTTTT.

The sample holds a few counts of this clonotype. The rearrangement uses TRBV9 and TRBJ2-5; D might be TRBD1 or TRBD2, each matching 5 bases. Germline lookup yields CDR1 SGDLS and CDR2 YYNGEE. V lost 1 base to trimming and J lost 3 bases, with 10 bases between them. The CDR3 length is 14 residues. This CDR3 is CASSVYGGEETQYF. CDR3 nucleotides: TGTGCCAGCAGCGTATATGGGGGTGAAGAGACCCAGTACTTC.

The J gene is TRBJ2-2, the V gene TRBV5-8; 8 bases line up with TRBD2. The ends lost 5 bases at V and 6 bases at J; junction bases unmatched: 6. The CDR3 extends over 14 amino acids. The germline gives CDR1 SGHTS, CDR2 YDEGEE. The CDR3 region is CASRPGTRAGELFF. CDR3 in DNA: TGTGCCAGCAGACCCGGGACTAGGGCCGGGGAGCTGTTTTTT. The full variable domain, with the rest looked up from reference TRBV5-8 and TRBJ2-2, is EAGVTQSPTHLIKTRGQQATLRCSPISGHTSVYWYQQALGLGLQFLLWYDEGEERNRGNFPPRFSGRQFPNYSSELNVNALELEDSALYLCASRPGTRAGELFFGEGSRLTVL.

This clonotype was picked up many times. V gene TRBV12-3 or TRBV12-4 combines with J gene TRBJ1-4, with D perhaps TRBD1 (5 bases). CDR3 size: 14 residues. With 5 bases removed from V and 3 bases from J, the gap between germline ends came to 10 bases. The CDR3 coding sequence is TGTGCCAGCAGTAGGGGTTCGGCTAATGAAAAACTGTTTTTT. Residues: CASSRGSANEKLFF.

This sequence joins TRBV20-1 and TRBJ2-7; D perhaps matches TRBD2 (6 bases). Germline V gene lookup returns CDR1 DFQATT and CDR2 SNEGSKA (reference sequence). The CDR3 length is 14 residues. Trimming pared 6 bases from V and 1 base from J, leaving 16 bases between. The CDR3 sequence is CSASPGGASYEQYF. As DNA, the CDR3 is TGCAGTGCCAGTCCTGGAGGGGCGTCCTACGAGCAGTACTTC.

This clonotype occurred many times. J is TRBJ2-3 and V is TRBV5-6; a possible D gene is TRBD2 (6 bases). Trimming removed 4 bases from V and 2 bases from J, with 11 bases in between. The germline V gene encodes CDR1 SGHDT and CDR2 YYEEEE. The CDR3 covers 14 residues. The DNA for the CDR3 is TGTGCCAGCAGCCCGGGACTTAACACAGATACGCAGTATTTT. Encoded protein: CASSPGLNTDTQYF. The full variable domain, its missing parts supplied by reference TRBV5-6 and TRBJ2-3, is DAGVTQSPTHLIKTRGQQVTLRCSPKSGHDTVSWYQQALGQGPQFIFQYYEEEERQRGNFPDRFSGHQFPNYSSELNVNALLLGDSALYLCASSPGLNTDTQYFGPGTRLTVL.

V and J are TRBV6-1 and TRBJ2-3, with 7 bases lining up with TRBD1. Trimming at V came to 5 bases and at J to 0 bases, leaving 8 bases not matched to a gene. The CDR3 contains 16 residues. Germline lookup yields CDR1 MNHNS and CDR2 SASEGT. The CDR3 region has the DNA TGTGCCAGCAGTCAAAGGACAGGCCTTAGCACAGATACGCAGTATTTT. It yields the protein CASSQRTGLSTDTQYF.

The CDR3 loop reads CSATPTGENTEAFF. Written as DNA, the CDR3 is TGCAGTGCAACCCCCACAGGGGAGAACACTGAAGCTTTCTTT. This chain uses TRBV20-1 with TRBJ1-1, with 7 nucleotides matching TRBD1. V lost 6 bases and J lost 1; bases outside the gene matches: 8. The CDR3 runs 14 residues. CDR1 DFQATT and CDR2 SNEGSKA come from the germline V gene (reference sequence).

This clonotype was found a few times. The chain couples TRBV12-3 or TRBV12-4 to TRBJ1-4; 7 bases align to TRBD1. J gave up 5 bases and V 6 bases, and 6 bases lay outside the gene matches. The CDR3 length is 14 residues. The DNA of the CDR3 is TGTGCCAGCAGCATGACAGGGCCAAATGAAAAACTGTTTTTT. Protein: CASSMTGPNEKLFF.

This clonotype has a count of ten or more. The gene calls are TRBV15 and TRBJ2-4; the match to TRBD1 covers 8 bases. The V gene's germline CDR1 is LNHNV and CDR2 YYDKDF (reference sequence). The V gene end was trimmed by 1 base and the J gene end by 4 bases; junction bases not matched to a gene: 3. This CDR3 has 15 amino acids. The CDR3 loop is CATSRVGTGKNIQYF. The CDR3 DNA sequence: TGTGCCACCAGCAGAGTGGGGACAGGTAAAAACATTCAGTACTTC.

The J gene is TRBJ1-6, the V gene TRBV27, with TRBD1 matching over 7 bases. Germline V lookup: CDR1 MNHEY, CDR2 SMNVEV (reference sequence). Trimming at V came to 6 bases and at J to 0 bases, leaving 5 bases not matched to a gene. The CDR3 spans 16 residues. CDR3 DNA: TGTGCCAGCAGCCCGGACAGGAGCTCCTATAATTCACCCCTCCACTTT. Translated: CASSPDRSSYNSPLHF.

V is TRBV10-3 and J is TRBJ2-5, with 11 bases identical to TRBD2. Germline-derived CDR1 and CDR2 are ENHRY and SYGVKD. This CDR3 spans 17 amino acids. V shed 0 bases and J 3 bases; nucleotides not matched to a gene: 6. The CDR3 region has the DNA TGTGCCATCAGTGAGTCCTTAGCGGGGGGGCTCGAAGAGACCCAGTACTTC. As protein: CAISESLAGGLEETQYF.

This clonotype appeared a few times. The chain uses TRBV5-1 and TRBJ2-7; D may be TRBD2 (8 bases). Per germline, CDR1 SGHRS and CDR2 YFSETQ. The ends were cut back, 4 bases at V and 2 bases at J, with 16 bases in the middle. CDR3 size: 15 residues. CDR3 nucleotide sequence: TGCGCCAGCAGCCCGGGGGGGCAGGGGGCCTACGAGCAGTACTTC. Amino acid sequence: CASSPGGQGAYEQYF.

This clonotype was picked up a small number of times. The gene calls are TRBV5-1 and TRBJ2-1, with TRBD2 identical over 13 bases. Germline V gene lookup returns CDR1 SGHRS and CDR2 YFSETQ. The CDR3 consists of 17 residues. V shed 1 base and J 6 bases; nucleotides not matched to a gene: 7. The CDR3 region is CASSLRGLAGPANEQFF. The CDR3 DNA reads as TGCGCCAGCAGCTTGAGGGGACTAGCGGGACCCGCCAATGAGCAGTTCTTC.

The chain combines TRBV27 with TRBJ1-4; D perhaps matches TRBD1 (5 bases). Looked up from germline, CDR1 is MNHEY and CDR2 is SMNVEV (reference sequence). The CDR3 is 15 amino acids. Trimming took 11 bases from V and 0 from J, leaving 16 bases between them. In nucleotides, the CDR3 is TGTGCCGACACCAGGGACGGCGCAACTAATGAAAAACTGTTTTTT. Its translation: CADTRDGATNEKLFF. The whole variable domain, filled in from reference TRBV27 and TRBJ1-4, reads EAQVTQNPRYLITVTGKKLTVTCSQNMNHEYMSWYRQDPGLGLRQIYYSMNVEVTDKGDVPEGYKVSRKEKRNFPLILESPSPNQTSLYFCADTRDGATNEKLFFGSGTQLSVL.

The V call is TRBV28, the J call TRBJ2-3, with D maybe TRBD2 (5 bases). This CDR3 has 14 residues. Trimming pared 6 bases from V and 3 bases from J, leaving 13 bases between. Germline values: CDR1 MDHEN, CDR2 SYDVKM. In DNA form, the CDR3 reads TGTGCCAGCAGGGCGGGTGACTGGACAGATACGCAGTATTTT. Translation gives CASRAGDWTDTQYF.

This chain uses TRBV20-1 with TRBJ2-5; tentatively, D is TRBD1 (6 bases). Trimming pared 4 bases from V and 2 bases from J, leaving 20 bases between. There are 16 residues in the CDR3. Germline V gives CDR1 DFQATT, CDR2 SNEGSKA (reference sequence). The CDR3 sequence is CSATSYRDVEQETQYF. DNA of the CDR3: TGCAGTGCTACTTCCTACAGGGACGTGGAGCAAGAGACCCAGTACTTC.

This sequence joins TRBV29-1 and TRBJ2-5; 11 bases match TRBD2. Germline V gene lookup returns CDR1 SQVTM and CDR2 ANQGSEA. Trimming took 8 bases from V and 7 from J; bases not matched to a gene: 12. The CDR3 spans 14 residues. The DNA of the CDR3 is TGCAGCATCAAGGAGGGGGGACTAGCGGCGACCCAGTACTTC. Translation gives CSIKEGGLAATQYF.

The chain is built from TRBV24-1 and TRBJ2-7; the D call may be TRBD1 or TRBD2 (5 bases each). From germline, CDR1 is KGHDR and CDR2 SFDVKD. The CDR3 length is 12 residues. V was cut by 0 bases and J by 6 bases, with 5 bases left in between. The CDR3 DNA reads TGTGCCACCAGTGATTTGGGGGGCGAGCAGTACTTC. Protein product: CATSDLGGEQYF.

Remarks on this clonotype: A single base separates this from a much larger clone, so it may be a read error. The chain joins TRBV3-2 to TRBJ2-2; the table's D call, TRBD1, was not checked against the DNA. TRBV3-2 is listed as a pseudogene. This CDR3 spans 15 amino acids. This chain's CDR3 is CASTRTGTNTGELFF. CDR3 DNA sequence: TGTGCCAGCACCCGGACAGGGACGAACACCGGGGAGCTGTTTTTT.

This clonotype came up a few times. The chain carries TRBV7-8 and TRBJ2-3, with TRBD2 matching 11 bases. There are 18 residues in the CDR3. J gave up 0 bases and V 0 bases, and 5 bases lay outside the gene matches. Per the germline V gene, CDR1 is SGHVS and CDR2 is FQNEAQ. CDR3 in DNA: TGTGCCAGCAGCTTAGCGCCCCGGACTAGCGGGAGCACAGATACGCAGTATTTT. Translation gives CASSLAPRTSGSTDTQYF.

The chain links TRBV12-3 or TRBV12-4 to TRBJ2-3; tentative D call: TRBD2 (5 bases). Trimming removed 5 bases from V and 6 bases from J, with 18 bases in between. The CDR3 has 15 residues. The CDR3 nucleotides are TGTGCCAGCAGTAACGGGGAAGCTTACTTCGATACGCAGTATTTT. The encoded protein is CASSNGEAYFDTQYF.

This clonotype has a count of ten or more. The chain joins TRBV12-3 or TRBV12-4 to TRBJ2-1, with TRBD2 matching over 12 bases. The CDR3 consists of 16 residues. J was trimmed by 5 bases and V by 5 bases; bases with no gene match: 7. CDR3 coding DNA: TGTGCCAGCAGTCCCGGACTAGCGGGACGTCACAATGAGCAGTTCTTC. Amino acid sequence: CASSPGLAGRHNEQFF.

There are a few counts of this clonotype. CDR3 sequence (DNA): TGTGCCAGCAGCTTAGGGACGGATTATAATGAAAAACTGTTTTTT. Amino acids: CASSLGTDYNEKLFF. The rearrangement joins TRBV7-2 to TRBJ1-4; D not resolved. The CDR3 is 15 amino acids. CDR1 and CDR2 (germline): SGHTA, FQGNSA. Trimming removed 1 base at V and 4 bases at J, with 10 bases between.

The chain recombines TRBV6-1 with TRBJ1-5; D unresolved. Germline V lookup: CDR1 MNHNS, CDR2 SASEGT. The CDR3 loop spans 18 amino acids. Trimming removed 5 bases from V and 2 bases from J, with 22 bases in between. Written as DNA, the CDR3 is TGTGCCAGCAGTAGAGTTATGGGGTCCCCTCGGGGCAATCAGCCCCAGCATTTT. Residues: CASSRVMGSPRGNQPQHF.

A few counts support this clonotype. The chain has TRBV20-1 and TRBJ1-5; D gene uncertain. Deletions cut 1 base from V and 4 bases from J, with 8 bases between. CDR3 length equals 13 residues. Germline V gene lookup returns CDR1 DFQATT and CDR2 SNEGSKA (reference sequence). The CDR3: CSARGQENQPQHF. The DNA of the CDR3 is TGCAGTGCTAGAGGTCAGGAGAATCAGCCCCAGCATTTT.